This TCR beta chain appears in the sequencing data of a study of cytomegalovirus exposure and HLA in healthy donors. A multiplex PCR was run with 60 Vbeta primers and 13 Jbeta primers. TCRdb keeps only in-frame clones here, not all; method: immunoSEQ multiplex PCR. The table includes about 94,000 clones, more than 60% detected once. The V gene's germline CDR1 is MDHEN and CDR2 SYDVKM. The CDR3 is 14 amino acids. V dropped 6 bases and J dropped 6; count of bases not matched to a gene: 7. For this clone: This sample also contains other DNA sequences that code for the same CDR3.

The sequence was obtained from a man under 40 in good health and CMV-seronegative. The sequencing input was PBMCs. The chain uses TRBV28 and TRBJ1-5, with TRBD1 matching over 8 bases. CDR3 sequence: CASRKDRVGQPQHF. The CDR3 coding sequence is TGTGCCAGCAGAAAGGACAGGGTTGGTCAGCCCCAGCATTTT.